This entry lists 2 T cell receptor beta chains sequenced from one sample in a study of CD8 T cells in Susac syndrome. cDNA came from 0.5 to 1 ug RNA primed by random hexamers. TCRdb re-derived calls from the immunoSEQ multiplex PCR reads in MiXCR, one entry per CDR3 protein. The table shows hundreds of thousands of distinct CDR3 sequences, with almost 85% occurring only once. The source material was CD8+ T cells from PBMCs. These receptor sequences come from a human donor with multiple sclerosis.

This chain uses TRBV2 with TRBJ1-1; D gene ambiguous. CDR1 and CDR2 from the germline V gene are SNHLY and FYNNEI. V was clipped by 7 bases and J by 1 base, with 13 bases between them. This CDR3 comprises 14 residues. DNA of the CDR3: TGTGCCAGCACCCCTCGGGGAACGAACACTGAAGCTTTCTTT. Translation: CASTPRGTNTEAFF. The variable domain in full, completed from reference TRBV2 and TRBJ1-1, reads EPEVTQTPSHQVTQMGQEVILRCVPISNHLYFYWYRQILGQKVEFLVSFYNNEISEKSEIFDDQFSVERPDGSNFTLKIRSTKLEDSAMYFCASTPRGTNTEAFFGQGTRLTVV.

The chain recombines TRBV15 with TRBJ2-1, with TRBD1 matching 7 bases. This CDR3 contains 16 residues. Per germline, CDR1 LNHNV and CDR2 YYDKDF (reference sequence). Trimming at V came to 5 bases and at J to 0 bases, leaving 7 bases not matched to a gene. This CDR3 reads CATSRLAGGSYNEQFF. CDR3 DNA sequence: TGTGCCACCAGCCGACTCGCAGGGGGCTCCTACAATGAGCAGTTCTTC. Using reference TRBV15 and TRBJ2-1 for the parts outside the CDR3, the full variable domain is DAMVIQNPRYQVTQFGKPVTLSCSQTLNHNVMYWYQQKSSQAPKLLFHYYDKDFNNEADTPDNFQSRRPNTSFCFLDIRSPGLGDTAMYLCATSRLAGGSYNEQFFGPGTRLTVL.